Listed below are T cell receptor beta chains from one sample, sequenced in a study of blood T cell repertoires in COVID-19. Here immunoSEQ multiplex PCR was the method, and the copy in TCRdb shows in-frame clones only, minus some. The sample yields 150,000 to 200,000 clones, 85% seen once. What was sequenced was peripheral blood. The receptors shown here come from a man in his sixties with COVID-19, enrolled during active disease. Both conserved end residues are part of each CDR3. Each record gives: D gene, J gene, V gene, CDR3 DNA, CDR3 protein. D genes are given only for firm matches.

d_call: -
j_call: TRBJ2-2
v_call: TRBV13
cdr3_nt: TGTGCCAGCAGCTCCCCGTGGGGGGACCGCGCTGACGGGGAGCTGTTTTTT
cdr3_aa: CASSSPWGDRADGELFF

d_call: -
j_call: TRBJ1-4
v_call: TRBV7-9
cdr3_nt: TGTGCCAGCAGCTTAGGCCGGGGGGCTAATTTTTTT
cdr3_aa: CASSLGRGANFF

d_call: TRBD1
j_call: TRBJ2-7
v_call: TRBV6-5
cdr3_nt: TGTGCCAGCAGCCGACAGGGGGTATCTAACGAGCAGTACTTC
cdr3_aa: CASSRQGVSNEQYF

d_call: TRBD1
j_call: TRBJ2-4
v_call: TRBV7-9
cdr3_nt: TGTGCCAGCAGCTTACCCGGGACAGGGAACATTCAGTACTTC
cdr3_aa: CASSLPGTGNIQYF

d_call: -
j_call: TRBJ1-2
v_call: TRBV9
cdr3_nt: TGTGCCAGCAAAGGAGTACTGCCTTATGGCTACACCTTC
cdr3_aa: CASKGVLPYGYTF

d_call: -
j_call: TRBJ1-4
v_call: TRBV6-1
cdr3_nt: TGTGCCAGCAGTGAGAGAGGCTATGAAAAACTGTTTTTT
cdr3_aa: CASSERGYEKLFF

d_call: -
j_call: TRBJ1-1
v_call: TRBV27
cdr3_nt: TGTGCCAGCAGTCTCCTCCGGGGAGGCACTGAAGCTTTCTTT
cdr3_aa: CASSLLRGGTEAFF

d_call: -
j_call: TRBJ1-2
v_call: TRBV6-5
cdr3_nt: TGTGCCAGCAGTTACTCTTCAGGCTTGTATGGCTACACCTTC
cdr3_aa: CASSYSSGLYGYTF

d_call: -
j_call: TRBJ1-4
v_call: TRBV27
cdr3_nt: TGTGCCAGCAGTTCGGGACTTCACGGTGAAAAACTGTTTTTT
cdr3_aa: CASSSGLHGEKLFF

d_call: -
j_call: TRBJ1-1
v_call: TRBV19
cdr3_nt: TGTGCCAGTAGCAACCAGGGTGGGACTGAAGCTTTCTTT
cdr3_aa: CASSNQGGTEAFF

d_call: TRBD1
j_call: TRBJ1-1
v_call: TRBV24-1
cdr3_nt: TGTGCCACCAGACAGGGGGCGAGCACTGAAGCTTTCTTT
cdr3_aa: CATRQGASTEAFF

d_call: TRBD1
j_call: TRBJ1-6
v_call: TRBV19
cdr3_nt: TGTGCCAGTAGTACAACAGGGGGAAATTCACCCCTCCACTTT
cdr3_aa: CASSTTGGNSPLHF

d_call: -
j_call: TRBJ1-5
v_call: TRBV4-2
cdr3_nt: TGTGCCAGCAGCCAGACTACAGGGATTAGCAATCAGCCCCAGCATTTT
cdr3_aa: CASSQTTGISNQPQHF

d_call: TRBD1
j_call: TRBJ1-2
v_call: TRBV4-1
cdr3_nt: TGCGCCAGCACCCAAGACAGGACAGGGGGATTGGGAGGCTACACCTTC
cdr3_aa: CASTQDRTGGLGGYTF

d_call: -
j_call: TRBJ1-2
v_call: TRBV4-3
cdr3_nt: TGCGCCAGCAGCCAAGATAGTACAGGGAATGATGGCTACACCTTC
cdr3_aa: CASSQDSTGNDGYTF

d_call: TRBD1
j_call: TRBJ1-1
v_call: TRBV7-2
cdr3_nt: TGTGCCAGCAGCTTCGGACAGGGGGCGGTTGAAGCTTTCTTT
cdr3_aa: CASSFGQGAVEAFF

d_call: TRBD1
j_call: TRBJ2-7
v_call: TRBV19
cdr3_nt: TGTGCCAGTAGTGATGGGACAGGGGTCCCCTACGAGCAGTACTTC
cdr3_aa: CASSDGTGVPYEQYF

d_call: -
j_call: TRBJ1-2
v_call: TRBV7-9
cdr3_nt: TGTGCCAGCAGCTTAGCGGCGGCGGTGACCTATGGCTACACCTTC
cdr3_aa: CASSLAAAVTYGYTF